One TCR beta chain is described in this entry. With 8 bases clipped from V and 4 bases from J, the junction kept 2 bases outside the gene matches. This CDR3 comprises 13 residues. CDR1 is MDHEN and CDR2 is SYDVKM in the germline V gene. The sample originates from a study of blood T cell repertoires in COVID-19. On the study more broadly: PBMCs, B-cell-depleted T cells, or T cells were the source of the cDNA or gDNA that made up the material.

The protocol was immunoSEQ multiplex PCR, while the TCRdb copy is restricted to in-frame clones and leaves out a portion. The sample holds fewer than 650,000 clones, roughly 89% seen once. The sequencing sample was made of peripheral blood. The V gene is TRBV28, the J gene TRBJ2-1, with TRBD2 matching over 10 bases. This TCR was sampled from a woman aged 50 to 60 with COVID-19, enrolled during active disease. DNA of the CDR3: TGTGCCAGCGGTAGCGGGGGGTACAATGAGCAGTTCTTC. It specifies CASGSGGYNEQFF. Full variable domain (missing parts from reference TRBV28 and TRBJ2-1): DVKVTQSSRYLVKRTGEKVFLECVQDMDHENMFWYRQDPGLGLRLIYFSYDVKMKEKGDIPEGYSVSREKKERFSLILESASTNQTSMYLCASGSGGYNEQFFGPGTRLTVL.